Sequencing of this T cell receptor beta chain was carried out in a study of cytotoxic CD8 clonotypes in ibrutinib-treated CLL. The CDR3 has 16 amino acids. The germline CDR1 and CDR2 sequences are SGDLS and YYNGEE. V lost 2 bases to trimming and J lost 5 bases; unmatched junction nucleotides: 7. Genomic DNA in a quantity of about 2.1 micrograms was derived from cryopreserved PBMCs for TCR beta libraries. The method was immunoSEQ multiplex PCR; TCRdb's version includes in-frame clones alone and lacks a portion of them. In the table there are 15,000 to 20,000 clones, 68% of which are singletons. The origin of this receptor is a human donor with chronic lymphocytic leukemia. The rearrangement links TRBV9 to TRBJ1-2, with TRBD1 identical over 12 bases. Specimen: PBMCs, collected before ibrutinib treatment. The CDR3 spells CASSVGQGAGSYGYTF. CDR3 coding DNA: TGTGCCAGCAGCGTGGGACAGGGGGCAGGGTCGTATGGCTACACCTTC.